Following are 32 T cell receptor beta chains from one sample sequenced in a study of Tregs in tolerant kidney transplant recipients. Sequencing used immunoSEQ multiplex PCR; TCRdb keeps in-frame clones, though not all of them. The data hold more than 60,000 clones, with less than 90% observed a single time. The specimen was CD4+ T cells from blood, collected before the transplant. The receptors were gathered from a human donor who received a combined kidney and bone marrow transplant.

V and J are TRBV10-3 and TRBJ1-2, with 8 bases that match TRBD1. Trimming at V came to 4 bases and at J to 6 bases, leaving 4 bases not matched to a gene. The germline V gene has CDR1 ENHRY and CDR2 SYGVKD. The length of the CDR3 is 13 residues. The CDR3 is CAISVQGGNGYTF. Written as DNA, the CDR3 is TGTGCCATCAGTGTACAGGGGGGTAATGGCTACACCTTC.

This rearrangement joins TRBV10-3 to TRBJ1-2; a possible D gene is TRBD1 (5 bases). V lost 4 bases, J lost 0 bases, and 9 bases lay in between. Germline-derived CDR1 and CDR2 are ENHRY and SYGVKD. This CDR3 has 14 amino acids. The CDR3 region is CAISGRTPNYGYTF. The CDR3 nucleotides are TGTGCCATCAGTGGGCGGACACCTAACTATGGCTACACCTTC.

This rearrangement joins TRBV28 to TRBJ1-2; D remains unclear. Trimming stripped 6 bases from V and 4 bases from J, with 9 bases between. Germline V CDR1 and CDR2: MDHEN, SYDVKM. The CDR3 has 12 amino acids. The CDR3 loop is CASSQTGYGYTF. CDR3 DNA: TGTGCCAGCAGCCAGACGGGCTATGGCTACACCTTC.

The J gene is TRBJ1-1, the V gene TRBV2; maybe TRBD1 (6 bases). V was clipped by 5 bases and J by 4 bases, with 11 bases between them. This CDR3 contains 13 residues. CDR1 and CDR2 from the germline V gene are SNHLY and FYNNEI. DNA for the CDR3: TGTGCCAGCAGTACAGGGATGGGCACTGAAGCTTTCTTT. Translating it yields CASSTGMGTEAFF.

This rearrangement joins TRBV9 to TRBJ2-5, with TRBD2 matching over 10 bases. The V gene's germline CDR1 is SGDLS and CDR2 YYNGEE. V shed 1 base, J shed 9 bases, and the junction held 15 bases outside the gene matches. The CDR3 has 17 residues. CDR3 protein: CASSVSLTGLAGEPQYF. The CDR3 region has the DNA TGTGCCAGCAGCGTATCCCTCACGGGGCTAGCGGGAGAACCCCAGTACTTC.

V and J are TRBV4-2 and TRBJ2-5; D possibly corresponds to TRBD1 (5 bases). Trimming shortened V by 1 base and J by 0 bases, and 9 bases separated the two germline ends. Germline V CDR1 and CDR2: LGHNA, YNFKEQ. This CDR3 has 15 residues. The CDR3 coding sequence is TGTGCCAGCAGCCAAGGGGGCATGGACCAAGAGACCCAGTACTTC. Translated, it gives CASSQGGMDQETQYF.

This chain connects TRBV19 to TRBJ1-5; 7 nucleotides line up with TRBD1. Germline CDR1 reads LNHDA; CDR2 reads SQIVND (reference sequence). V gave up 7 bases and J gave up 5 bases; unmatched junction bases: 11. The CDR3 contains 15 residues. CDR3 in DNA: TGTGCCAGTACAACAGGGGCGTCCTTTGATCAGCCCCAGCATTTT. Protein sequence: CASTTGASFDQPQHF.

CDR3 DNA: TGCGCCAGCACCGTAGCGGCACTCGAAGCCGGGGAGCTGTTTTTT. Translation: CASTVAALEAGELFF. The rearrangement links TRBV5-1 to TRBJ2-2; D perhaps matches TRBD2 (6 bases). V gave up 6 bases and J gave up 6 bases, with 18 bases separating them. Germline V gives CDR1 SGHRS, CDR2 YFSETQ. The CDR3 spans 15 residues.

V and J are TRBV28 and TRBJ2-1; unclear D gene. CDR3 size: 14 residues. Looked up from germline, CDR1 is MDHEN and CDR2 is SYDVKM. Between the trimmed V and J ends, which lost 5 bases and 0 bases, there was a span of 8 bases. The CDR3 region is CASSPRSSYNEQFF. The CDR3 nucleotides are TGTGCCAGCAGTCCGAGGAGCTCCTACAATGAGCAGTTCTTC.

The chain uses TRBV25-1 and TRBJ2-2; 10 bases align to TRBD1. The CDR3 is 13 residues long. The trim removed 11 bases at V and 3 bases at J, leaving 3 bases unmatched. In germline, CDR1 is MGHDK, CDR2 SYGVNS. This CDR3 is CALGTGDTGELFF. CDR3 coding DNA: TGTGCCTTAGGGACAGGGGACACCGGGGAGCTGTTTTTT.

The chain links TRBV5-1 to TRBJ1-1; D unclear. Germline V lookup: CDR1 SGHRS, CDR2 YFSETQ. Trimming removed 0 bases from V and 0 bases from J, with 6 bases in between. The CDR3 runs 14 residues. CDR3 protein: CASSLGSMNTEAFF. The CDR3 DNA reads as TGCGCCAGCAGCTTGGGTAGTATGAACACTGAAGCTTTCTTT. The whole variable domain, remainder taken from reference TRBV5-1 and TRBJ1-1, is KAGVTQTPRYLIKTRGQQVTLSCSPISGHRSVSWYQQTPGQGLQFLFEYFSETQRNKGNFPGRFSGRQFSNSRSEMNVSTLELGDSALYLCASSLGSMNTEAFFGQGTRLTVV.

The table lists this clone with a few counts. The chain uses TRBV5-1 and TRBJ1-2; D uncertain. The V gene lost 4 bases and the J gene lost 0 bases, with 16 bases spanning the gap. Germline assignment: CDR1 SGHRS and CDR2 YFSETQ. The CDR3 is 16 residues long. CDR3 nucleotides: TGCGCCAGCAGCCCTTTGGGCGCCGCGTCTAACTATGGCTACACCTTC. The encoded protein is CASSPLGAASNYGYTF. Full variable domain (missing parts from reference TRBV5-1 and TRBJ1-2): KAGVTQTPRYLIKTRGQQVTLSCSPISGHRSVSWYQQTPGQGLQFLFEYFSETQRNKGNFPGRFSGRQFSNSRSEMNVSTLELGDSALYLCASSPLGAASNYGYTFGSGTRLTVV.

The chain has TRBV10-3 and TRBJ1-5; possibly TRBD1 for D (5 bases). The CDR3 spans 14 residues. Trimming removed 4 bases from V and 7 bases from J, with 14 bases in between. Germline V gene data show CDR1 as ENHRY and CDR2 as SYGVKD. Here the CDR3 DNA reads TGTGCCATCAGTGTGGAGGGGTTGGGACAGCCCCAGCATTTT. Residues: CAISVEGLGQPQHF.

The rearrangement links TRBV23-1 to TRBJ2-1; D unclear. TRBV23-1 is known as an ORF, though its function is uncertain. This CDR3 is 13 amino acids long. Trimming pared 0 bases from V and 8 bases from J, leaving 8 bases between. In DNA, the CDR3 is TGCGCCAGCAGTCAATCTGACCGGGATGAGCAGTTCTTC. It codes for CASSQSDRDEQFF.

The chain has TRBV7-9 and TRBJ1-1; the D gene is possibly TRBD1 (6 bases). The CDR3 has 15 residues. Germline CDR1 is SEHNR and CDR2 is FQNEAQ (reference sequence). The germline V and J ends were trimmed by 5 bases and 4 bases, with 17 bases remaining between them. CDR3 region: CASSIGQPGGTEAFF. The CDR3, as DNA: TGTGCCAGCAGCATAGGACAGCCTGGTGGCACTGAAGCTTTCTTT.

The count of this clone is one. The CDR3 is CASSSMGGANYGYTF. DNA for the CDR3: TGTGCCAGCAGCTCGATGGGAGGAGCTAACTATGGCTACACCTTC. The rearrangement joins TRBV5-6 to TRBJ1-2; D gene uncertain. Germline lookup yields CDR1 SGHDT and CDR2 YYEEEE. The CDR3 sequence is 15 residues long. V was trimmed by 3 bases and J by 0 bases, leaving 12 bases between them.

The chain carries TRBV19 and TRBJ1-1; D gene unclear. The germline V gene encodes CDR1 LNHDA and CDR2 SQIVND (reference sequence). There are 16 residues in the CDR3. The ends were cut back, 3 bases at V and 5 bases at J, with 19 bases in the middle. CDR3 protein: CASSMAQMGARTEAFF. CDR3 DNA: TGTGCCAGTAGTATGGCCCAGATGGGAGCAAGGACTGAAGCTTTCTTT.

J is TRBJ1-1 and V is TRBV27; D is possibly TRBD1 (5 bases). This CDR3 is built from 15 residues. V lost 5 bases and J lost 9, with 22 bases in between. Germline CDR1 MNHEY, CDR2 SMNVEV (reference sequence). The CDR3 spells CASSPGQGRIHKAFF. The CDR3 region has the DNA TGTGCCAGCAGTCCTGGCCAGGGCCGAATCCACAAAGCTTTCTTT.

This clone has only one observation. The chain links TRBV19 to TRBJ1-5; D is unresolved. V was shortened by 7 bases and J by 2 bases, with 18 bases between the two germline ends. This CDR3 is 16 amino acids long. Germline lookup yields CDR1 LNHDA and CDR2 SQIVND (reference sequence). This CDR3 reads CASTIGPIGGNQPQHF. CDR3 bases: TGTGCCAGTACCATAGGGCCCATCGGGGGCAATCAGCCCCAGCATTTT.

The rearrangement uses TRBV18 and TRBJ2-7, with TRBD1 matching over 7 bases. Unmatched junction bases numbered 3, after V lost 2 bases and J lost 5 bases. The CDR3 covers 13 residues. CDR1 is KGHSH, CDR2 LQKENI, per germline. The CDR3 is CASSPDRDHEQYF. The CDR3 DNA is TGTGCCAGCTCACCAGACAGGGACCACGAGCAGTACTTC.

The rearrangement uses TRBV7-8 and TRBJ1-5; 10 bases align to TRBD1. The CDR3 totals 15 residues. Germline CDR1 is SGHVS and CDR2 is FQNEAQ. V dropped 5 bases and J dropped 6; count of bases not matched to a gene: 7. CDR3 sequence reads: CASSRDRGQGQPQHF. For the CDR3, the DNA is TGTGCCAGCAGCCGCGACAGGGGGCAGGGTCAGCCCCAGCATTTT.

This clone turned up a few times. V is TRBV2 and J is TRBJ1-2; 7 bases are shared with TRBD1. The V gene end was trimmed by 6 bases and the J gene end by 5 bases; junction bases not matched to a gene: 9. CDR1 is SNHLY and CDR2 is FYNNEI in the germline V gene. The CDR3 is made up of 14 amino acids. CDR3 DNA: TGTGCCAGCAGCCTGGGGACAGAAGATTATGGCTACACCTTC. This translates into CASSLGTEDYGYTF.

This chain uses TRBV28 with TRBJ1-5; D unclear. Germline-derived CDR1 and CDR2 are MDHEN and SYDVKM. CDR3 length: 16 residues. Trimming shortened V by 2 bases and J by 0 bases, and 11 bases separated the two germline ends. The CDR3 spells CASSLIGSYSNQPQHF. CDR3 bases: TGTGCCAGCAGTTTAATTGGCTCATATAGCAATCAGCCCCAGCATTTT.

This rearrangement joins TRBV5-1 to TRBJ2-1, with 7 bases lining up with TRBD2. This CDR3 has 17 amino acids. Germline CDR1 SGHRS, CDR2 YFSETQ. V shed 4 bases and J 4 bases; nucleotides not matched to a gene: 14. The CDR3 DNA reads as TGCGCCAGCAGCCCGCCCTTTCGCGGGAGTTCATACAATGAGCAGTTCTTC. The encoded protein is CASSPPFRGSSYNEQFF.

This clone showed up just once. The CDR3 DNA sequence: TGTGCCAGCAGCTTGGTTTCCGTCCAAGAGACCCAGTACTTC. Residues: CASSLVSVQETQYF. The rearrangement uses TRBV5-8 and TRBJ2-5; D is ambiguous. Per the germline V gene, CDR1 is SGHTS and CDR2 is YDEGEE. The CDR3 is 14 residues long. V dropped 0 bases and J dropped 1 base, with 7 bases sitting between them.

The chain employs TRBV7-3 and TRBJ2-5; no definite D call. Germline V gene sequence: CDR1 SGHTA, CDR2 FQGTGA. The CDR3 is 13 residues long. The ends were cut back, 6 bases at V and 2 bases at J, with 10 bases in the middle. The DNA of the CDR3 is TGTGCCAGCAGTTTTGCAGAACAAGAGACCCAGTACTTC. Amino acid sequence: CASSFAEQETQYF.

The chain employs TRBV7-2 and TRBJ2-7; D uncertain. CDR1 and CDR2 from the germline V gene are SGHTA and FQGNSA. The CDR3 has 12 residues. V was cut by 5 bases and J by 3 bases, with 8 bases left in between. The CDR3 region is CASSPTDYEQYF. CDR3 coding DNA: TGTGCCAGCAGCCCGACTGACTACGAGCAGTACTTC.

In DNA form, the CDR3 reads TGTGCCAGTAGTACCCCCCGGACAGGGGCGAACACCGGGGAGCTGTTTTTT. The encoded protein is CASSTPRTGANTGELFF. V and J are TRBV19 and TRBJ2-2, with 9 nucleotides matching TRBD1. V gave up 4 bases and J gave up 0 bases; unmatched junction bases: 6. The germline V gene has CDR1 LNHDA and CDR2 SQIVND (reference sequence). The CDR3 runs 17 residues.

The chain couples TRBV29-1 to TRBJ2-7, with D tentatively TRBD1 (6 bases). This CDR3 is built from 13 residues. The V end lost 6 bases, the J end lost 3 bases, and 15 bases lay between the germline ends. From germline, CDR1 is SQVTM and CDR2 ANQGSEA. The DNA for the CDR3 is TGCAGCGTCCTAAGGGGGTGGGACTACGAGCAGTACTTC. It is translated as CSVLRGWDYEQYF.

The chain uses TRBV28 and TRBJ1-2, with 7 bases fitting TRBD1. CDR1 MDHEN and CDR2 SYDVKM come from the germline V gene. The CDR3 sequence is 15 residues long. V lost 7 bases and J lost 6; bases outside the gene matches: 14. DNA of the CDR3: TGTGCCAGCACCCTCCTAATCAATACAGGGGATGGCTACACCTTC. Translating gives CASTLLINTGDGYTF.

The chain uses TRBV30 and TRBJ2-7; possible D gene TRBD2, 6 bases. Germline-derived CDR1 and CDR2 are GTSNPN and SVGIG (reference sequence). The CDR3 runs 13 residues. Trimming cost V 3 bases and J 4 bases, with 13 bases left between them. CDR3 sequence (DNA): TGTGCCTGGAGCAGGGAGGTTTTATACGAGCAGTACTTC. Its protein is CAWSREVLYEQYF.

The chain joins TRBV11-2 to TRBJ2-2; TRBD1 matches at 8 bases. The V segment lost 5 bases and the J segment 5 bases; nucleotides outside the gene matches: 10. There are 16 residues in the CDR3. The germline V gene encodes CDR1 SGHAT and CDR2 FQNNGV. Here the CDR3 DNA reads TGTGCCAGCAGCGGGACGAGGACAGGGAAAACCGGGGAGCTGTTTTTT. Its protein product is CASSGTRTGKTGELFF.